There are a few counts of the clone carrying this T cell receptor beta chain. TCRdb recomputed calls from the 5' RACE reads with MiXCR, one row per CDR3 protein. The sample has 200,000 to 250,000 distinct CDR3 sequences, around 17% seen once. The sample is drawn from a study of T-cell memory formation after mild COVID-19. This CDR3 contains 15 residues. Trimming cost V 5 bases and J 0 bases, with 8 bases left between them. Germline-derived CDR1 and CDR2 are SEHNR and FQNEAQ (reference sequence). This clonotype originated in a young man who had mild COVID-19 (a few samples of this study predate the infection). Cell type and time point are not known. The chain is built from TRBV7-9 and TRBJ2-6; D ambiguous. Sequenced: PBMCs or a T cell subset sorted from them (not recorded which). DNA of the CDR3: TGTGCCAGCAGCCATGGTTACTCTGGGGCCAACGTCCTGACTTTC. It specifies CASSHGYSGANVLTF.